Presented here are 32 T cell receptor beta chains from one specimen sequenced in a study of PD-1 blockade in classical Hodgkin lymphoma. Produced via immunoSEQ multiplex PCR; TCRdb's table is partial and in-frame only. This sample has some 150,000 clones, with around 84% found just once. Each of the patients experienced relapse following autologous stem cell transplantation, and their brentuximab vedotin exposure differed. The starting material was peripheral blood mononuclear cells (PBMCs), obtained before the second cycle of nivolumab. The receptors were gathered from a human donor with classical Hodgkin lymphoma.

The chain carries TRBV9 and TRBJ2-5; weak D call: TRBD2 (6 bases). V lost 4 bases, J lost 1 base, and 14 bases lay in between. This CDR3 region has 15 residues. Per germline, CDR1 SGDLS and CDR2 YYNGEE. This chain's CDR3 is CASSPLGTVQETQYF. CDR3 in DNA: TGTGCCAGCAGCCCCTTAGGGACTGTCCAAGAGACCCAGTACTTC. Looking up the rest from reference TRBV9 and TRBJ2-5 gives the full variable domain: DSGVTQTPKHLITATGQRVTLRCSPRSGDLSVYWYQQSLDQGLQFLIQYYNGEERAKGNILERFSAQQFPDLHSELNLSSLELGDSALYFCASSPLGTVQETQYFGPGTRLLVL.

V gene TRBV7-2 combines with J gene TRBJ2-1; D is unclear. Germline V CDR1 and CDR2: SGHTA, FQGNSA. Trimming took 5 bases from V and 3 from J, leaving 8 bases between them. The CDR3 extends over 13 amino acids. In DNA, the CDR3 is TGTGCCAGCAGCAAGGGCCTCTACAATGAGCAGTTCTTC. Amino acid sequence: CASSKGLYNEQFF. Together with reference TRBV7-2 and TRBJ2-1, the CDR3 gives the full variable domain: GAGVSQSPSNKVTEKGKDVELRCDPISGHTALYWYRQSLGQGLEFLIYFQGNSAPDKSGLPSDRFSAERTGGSVSTLTIQRTQQEDSAVYLCASSKGLYNEQFFGPGTRLTVL.

A few counts support this clone. The genes are TRBV30 and TRBJ1-1; no firm D call. The CDR3 spans 11 residues. Germline loops: CDR1 GTSNPN, CDR2 SVGIG (reference sequence). V lost 0 bases, J lost 10 bases, and 9 bases lay in between. This CDR3 is CAWSVKGGAFF. CDR3 bases: TGTGCCTGGAGTGTAAAGGGCGGAGCTTTCTTT.

The chain recombines TRBV19 with TRBJ2-5; 12 bases line up with TRBD2. J lost 5 bases, V lost 3 bases, and 7 bases had no gene match. Per the germline V gene, CDR1 is LNHDA and CDR2 is SQIVND (reference sequence). This CDR3 spans 16 amino acids. Written as DNA, the CDR3 is TGTGCCAGTAGTATCCGACTAGCGGGAGCGGATGAGACCCAGTACTTC. Amino acid sequence: CASSIRLAGADETQYF. Based on the CDR3 plus reference TRBV19 and TRBJ2-5, the full variable domain is DGGITQSPKYLFRKEGQNVTLSCEQNLNHDAMYWYRQDPGQGLRLIYYSQIVNDFQKGDIAEGYSVSREKKESFPLTVTSAQKNPTAFYLCASSIRLAGADETQYFGPGTRLLVL.

This clone was found once. The chain couples TRBV2 to TRBJ2-3; the D is unclear. The CDR3 loop spans 13 amino acids. CDR1 is SNHLY and CDR2 is FYNNEI in the germline V gene. The germline V and J ends were trimmed by 3 bases and 2 bases, with 6 bases remaining between them. The CDR3 reads CASSEDTTDTQYF. In DNA form, the CDR3 reads TGTGCCAGCAGTGAGGATACCACAGATACGCAGTATTTT.

The rearrangement links TRBV27 to TRBJ1-5; D gene uncertain. Germline CDR1 reads MNHEY; CDR2 reads SMNVEV (reference sequence). This CDR3 spans 13 amino acids. Trimming shortened V by 6 bases and J by 6 bases, and 12 bases separated the two germline ends. This CDR3 is CASSRELRQPQHF. The DNA for the CDR3 is TGTGCCAGCAGCCGGGAATTACGTCAGCCCCAGCATTTT.

The V call is TRBV7-9, the J call TRBJ2-3, with 10 bases that match TRBD2. CDR1 and CDR2 (germline): SEHNR, FQNEAQ (reference sequence). V lost 1 base and J lost 4; bases outside the gene matches: 2. The CDR3 has 15 residues. The CDR3 nucleotides read TGTGCCAGCAGCTTAGTCCTAGCGGGGGCAGATACGCAGTATTTT. Translating it yields CASSLVLAGADTQYF.

This chain uses TRBV5-6 with TRBJ2-1; TRBD1 aligns across 7 bases. The V segment lost 0 bases and the J segment 9 bases; nucleotides outside the gene matches: 6. The CDR3 spans 14 residues. CDR1 is SGHDT, CDR2 YYEEEE, per germline. The CDR3 loop reads CASSLEPGGVEQFF. The CDR3 DNA reads as TGTGCCAGCAGCTTGGAGCCAGGGGGTGTTGAGCAGTTCTTC.

The CDR3: CASSQVGGVANEQFF. The CDR3 region has the DNA TGCGCCAGCAGCCAAGTAGGGGGGGTGGCCAATGAGCAGTTCTTC. J is TRBJ2-1 and V is TRBV4-1, with a possible D match to TRBD2 (7 bases). V shed 1 base and J shed 6 bases, with 13 bases lying between them. The CDR3 consists of 15 residues. The germline V gene has CDR1 MGHRA and CDR2 YSYEKL.

This chain joins TRBV27 and TRBJ2-1; TRBD1 might be the D (6 bases). Trimming shortened V by 4 bases and J by 1 base, and 8 bases separated the two germline ends. Germline V gene data show CDR1 as MNHEY and CDR2 as SMNVEV (reference sequence). The CDR3 has 14 residues. In DNA, the CDR3 is TGTGCCAGCAGTTCGGACAGTTCCTACAATGAGCAGTTCTTC. Its protein product is CASSSDSSYNEQFF.

The chain joins TRBV19 to TRBJ1-2; D unresolved. The CDR3 runs 13 residues. Trimming pared 2 bases from V and 0 bases from J, leaving 4 bases between. The germline V gene has CDR1 LNHDA and CDR2 SQIVND (reference sequence). CDR3 region: CASSILANYGYTF. The CDR3 DNA follows: TGTGCCAGTAGTATACTTGCTAACTATGGCTACACCTTC. The whole variable domain, remainder taken from reference TRBV19 and TRBJ1-2, is DGGITQSPKYLFRKEGQNVTLSCEQNLNHDAMYWYRQDPGQGLRLIYYSQIVNDFQKGDIAEGYSVSREKKESFPLTVTSAQKNPTAFYLCASSILANYGYTFGSGTRLTVV.

This clone has a single count. This rearrangement joins TRBV7-3 to TRBJ2-2, with 8 bases matching TRBD1. Trimming took 6 bases from V and 7 from J; bases not matched to a gene: 7. Germline CDR1 is SGHTA and CDR2 is FQGTGA. The CDR3 sequence is 14 residues long. The CDR3 sequence: CASSSQGAVGELFF. The DNA for the CDR3 is TGTGCCAGCAGTTCCCAGGGGGCTGTCGGGGAGCTGTTTTTT.

This clone appeared a few times. The chain combines TRBV6-6 with TRBJ1-1; D gene ambiguous. CDR3 length: 12 residues. V was pared by 6 bases and J by 0 bases, with 5 bases between. Looked up from germline, CDR1 is MNHNY and CDR2 is SVGAGI (reference sequence). The CDR3 bases are TGTGCCAGCAGCCAGTTGAACACTGAAGCTTTCTTT. This translates into CASSQLNTEAFF.

V is TRBV10-3 and J is TRBJ1-2, with unresolved D. Trimming cost V 11 bases and J 8 bases, with 12 bases left between them. Germline CDR1 reads ENHRY; CDR2 reads SYGVKD. The CDR3 runs to 10 residues. The CDR3 region is CAVSAEGYTF. The CDR3 DNA sequence: TGTGCCGTCTCGGCGGAAGGCTACACCTTC.

The V and J genes are TRBV2 and TRBJ1-3; possibly TRBD1 for D (5 bases). CDR3 size: 15 residues. With 3 bases removed from V and 4 bases from J, the gap between germline ends came to 13 bases. Germline loops: CDR1 SNHLY, CDR2 FYNNEI. CDR3 in amino acids: CASSEVKGWGNTIYF. The CDR3 DNA follows: TGTGCCAGCAGTGAGGTTAAGGGGTGGGGAAACACCATATATTTT. Filled out from reference TRBV2 and TRBJ1-3, the complete variable domain reads EPEVTQTPSHQVTQMGQEVILRCVPISNHLYFYWYRQILGQKVEFLVSFYNNEISEKSEIFDDQFSVERPDGSNFTLKIRSTKLEDSAMYFCASSEVKGWGNTIYFGEGSWLTVV.

The V and J genes are TRBV5-4 and TRBJ2-1, with D possibly called TRBD1 or TRBD2 (7 bases each). Germline V gene data show CDR1 as SGHNT and CDR2 as YYREEE (reference sequence). This CDR3 has 16 amino acids. V was shortened by 1 base and J by 12 bases, with 23 bases between the two germline ends. CDR3 protein: CASSLPGLEGADRQFF. In DNA, the CDR3 is TGTGCCAGCAGCTTGCCCGGACTAGAGGGGGCAGATAGGCAGTTCTTC.

This chain joins TRBV28 and TRBJ1-1, with unresolved D. V lost 6 bases and J lost 8, with 13 bases in between. In germline, CDR1 is MDHEN, CDR2 SYDVKM. CDR3 length: 12 amino acids. CDR3 in amino acids: CASRPPGLEAFF. The CDR3 DNA follows: TGTGCCAGCAGGCCCCCCGGTCTAGAAGCTTTCTTT.

The chain joins TRBV6-6 to TRBJ1-4; D is unclear. Between the trimmed V and J ends, which lost 6 bases and 0 bases, there was a span of 5 bases. Germline V CDR1 and CDR2: MNHNY, SVGAGI (reference sequence). CDR3 length: 13 residues. This CDR3 reads CASRDATNEKLFF. The CDR3 DNA is TGTGCCAGCAGGGATGCAACTAATGAAAAACTGTTTTTT.

This clone was picked up a small number of times. The chain uses TRBV27 and TRBJ1-1; weak D call: TRBD1 (5 bases). Germline V gene lookup returns CDR1 MNHEY and CDR2 SMNVEV (reference sequence). Trimming pared 7 bases from V and 1 base from J, leaving 13 bases between. The CDR3 contains 14 residues. CDR3 protein: CASTRGGRNTEAFF. DNA for the CDR3: TGTGCCAGCACCCGCGGGGGAAGGAACACTGAAGCTTTCTTT.

The chain has TRBV6-5 and TRBJ1-4, with D hard to call. This CDR3 is 12 amino acids long. CDR1 and CDR2 from the germline V gene are MNHEY and SVGAGI. V gave up 6 bases and J gave up 3 bases, with 5 bases separating them. The DNA for the CDR3 is TGTGCCAGCAGACCGTCTAATGAAAAACTGTTTTTT. It codes for CASRPSNEKLFF.

The V gene is TRBV6-5, the J gene TRBJ2-4, with D uncertain. The length of the CDR3 is 14 residues. The V and J ends lost 5 bases and 0 bases respectively, with 8 bases between them. Germline V CDR1 and CDR2: MNHEY, SVGAGI. Written as DNA, the CDR3 is TGTGCCAGCAGTAAAGGAATAGCCAAAAACATTCAGTACTTC. It translates to CASSKGIAKNIQYF.

The chain links TRBV18 to TRBJ2-7, with a tentative D call TRBD1 (5 bases). Trimming shortened V by 3 bases and J by 1 base, and 13 bases separated the two germline ends. The CDR3 runs 15 residues. Germline V gene data show CDR1 as KGHSH and CDR2 as LQKENI. The CDR3 spells CASSPEQGVSYEQYF. The CDR3 DNA reads TGTGCCAGCTCACCGGAACAAGGGGTTTCCTACGAGCAGTACTTC.

The chain joins TRBV6-5 to TRBJ2-5; D is unclear. Looked up from germline, CDR1 is MNHEY and CDR2 is SVGAGI. This CDR3 has 12 residues. V was pared by 8 bases and J by 2 bases, with 9 bases between. CDR3 in DNA: TGTGCCAGCTCTCGCGTTCAAGAGACCCAGTACTTC. Residues: CASSRVQETQYF.

The chain joins TRBV18 to TRBJ2-7; 8 nucleotides align to TRBD1. This CDR3 is built from 15 residues. CDR1 is KGHSH and CDR2 is LQKENI in the germline V gene. V was clipped by 2 bases and J by 4 bases; unmatched bases: 7. CDR3 DNA sequence: TGTGCCAGCTCACCAAGTGGGACAGGAACTTACGAGCAGTACTTC. Translation: CASSPSGTGTYEQYF.

V is TRBV6-6 and J is TRBJ2-7, with unresolved D. V gave up 0 bases and J gave up 3 bases, with 9 bases separating them. The germline gives CDR1 MNHNY, CDR2 SVGAGI (reference sequence). This CDR3 has 14 amino acids. CDR3 DNA sequence: TGTGCCAGCAGTTACTCGTCCGGCCGCTACGAGCAGTACTTC. Residues: CASSYSSGRYEQYF.

The rearrangement joins TRBV7-2 to TRBJ2-7, with D possibly being TRBD2 (6 bases). CDR3 length: 12 amino acids. CDR1 SGHTA and CDR2 FQGNSA come from the germline V gene. With 0 bases removed from V and 6 bases from J, the gap between germline ends came to 6 bases. The CDR3 DNA follows: TGTGCCAGCAGCTTAGCGCGGGGCGAGCAGTACTTC. Protein: CASSLARGEQYF.

The CDR3 loop is CASRPTSGGPPDTQYF. CDR3 in DNA: TGTGCCAGCAGACCAACTAGCGGGGGACCCCCAGATACGCAGTATTTT. The rearrangement joins TRBV7-2 to TRBJ2-3; 11 bases are shared with TRBD2. This CDR3 contains 16 residues. Unmatched junction bases numbered 9, after V lost 6 bases and J lost 4 bases. From germline, CDR1 is SGHTA and CDR2 FQGNSA.

The J gene is TRBJ1-5, the V gene TRBV2; 7 bases line up with TRBD1. V lost 7 bases, J lost 3 bases, and 9 bases stayed unmatched. This CDR3 is 15 amino acids long. In germline, CDR1 is SNHLY, CDR2 FYNNEI. CDR3: CASNREGQPNQPQHF. CDR3 DNA sequence: TGTGCCAGCAATAGAGAGGGACAGCCCAATCAGCCCCAGCATTTT. Together with reference TRBV2 and TRBJ1-5, the CDR3 gives the full variable domain: EPEVTQTPSHQVTQMGQEVILRCVPISNHLYFYWYRQILGQKVEFLVSFYNNEISEKSEIFDDQFSVERPDGSNFTLKIRSTKLEDSAMYFCASNREGQPNQPQHFGDGTRLSIL.

This sequence joins TRBV7-6 and TRBJ2-7; no definite D call. This CDR3 is built from 12 residues. Trimming removed 4 bases at V and 7 bases at J, with 11 bases between. CDR1 SGHVS and CDR2 FNYEAQ come from the germline V gene. Here the CDR3 reads CASSSVPREQYF. CDR3 nucleotide sequence: TGTGCCAGCAGCTCCGTCCCGCGGGAGCAGTACTTC.

V and J are TRBV18 and TRBJ1-6, with 7 bases identical to TRBD1. Trimming removed 2 bases from V and 8 bases from J; junction bases left unmatched: 0. Germline-derived CDR1 and CDR2 are KGHSH and LQKENI. CDR3 length equals 13 residues. The CDR3 region has the DNA TGTGCCAGCTCACCAACAGGGGATTCACCCCTCCACTTT. It encodes CASSPTGDSPLHF.

The chain has TRBV28 and TRBJ2-1; 9 bases line up with TRBD2. The CDR3 sequence is 15 residues long. V was pared by 5 bases and J by 8 bases, with 10 bases of the junction left unmatched. CDR1 is MDHEN and CDR2 is SYDVKM in the germline V gene. The CDR3 sequence is CASSPGGSGSYEQFF. The CDR3 DNA is TGTGCCAGCAGTCCGGGGGGTAGCGGGAGTTATGAGCAGTTCTTC.

The rearrangement uses TRBV19 and TRBJ2-4; D may be TRBD2 (5 bases). V shed 3 bases and J shed 8 bases, with 11 bases lying between them. CDR1 and CDR2 (germline): LNHDA, SQIVND (reference sequence). CDR3 length: 13 residues. The CDR3: CASSIEDGDIQYF. In DNA form, the CDR3 reads TGTGCCAGTAGTATCGAAGACGGGGACATTCAGTACTTC.